Following are 8 T cell receptor beta chains from one sample sequenced in a study of shared clonotypes between healthy human individuals. The assay was immunoSEQ multiplex PCR, and TCRdb's table has in-frame clones only and misses some. This table holds just over 2,000,000 clones, 95% found once. Material: naive CD4+ T cells sorted from blood. Stated subset: CD45RA+ positively selected. Receptors originate from a man aged 18 to 29 in good health.

This rearrangement joins TRBV27 to TRBJ1-1; TRBD1 aligns across 7 bases. The trim removed 4 bases at V and 4 bases at J, leaving 9 bases unmatched. This CDR3 has 15 amino acids. CDR1 MNHEY and CDR2 SMNVEV come from the germline V gene (reference sequence). Here the CDR3 DNA reads TGTGCCAGCAGTTATAATTCTAGGGGGCGCACTGAAGCTTTCTTT. Translating it yields CASSYNSRGRTEAFF.

A note on this clone: Other DNA sequences within the sample encode an identical CDR3. The chain is built from TRBV11-2 and TRBJ1-2; TRBD1 aligns across 9 bases. The ends lost 4 bases at V and 4 bases at J; junction bases unmatched: 1. CDR1 is SGHAT and CDR2 is FQNNGV in the germline V gene. This CDR3 region has 13 residues. CDR3 nucleotide sequence: TGTGCCAGCAGCTCACAGGGGGCCTATGGCTACACCTTC. Its protein product is CASSSQGAYGYTF.

This chain uses TRBV6-1 with TRBJ1-4, with D perhaps matching TRBD1 (6 bases). Germline V CDR1 and CDR2: MNHNS, SASEGT. The CDR3 totals 15 residues. V lost 3 bases, J lost 10 bases, and 18 bases lay in between. Here the CDR3 reads CASSDPRGIGAKLFF. In DNA, the CDR3 is TGTGCCAGCAGTGATCCCAGGGGAATAGGTGCAAAACTGTTTTTT.

A remark on this clone: The same CDR3 can be traced to other DNA sequences in this sample. The genes are TRBV5-4 and TRBJ2-7; 11 positions match TRBD2. Germline lookup yields CDR1 SGHNT and CDR2 YYREEE (reference sequence). V dropped 5 bases and J dropped 0; count of bases not matched to a gene: 7. The CDR3 length is 16 residues. CDR3 residues: CASSSLLAGGSYEQYF. The CDR3 coding sequence is TGTGCCAGCAGTTCCCTCCTAGCGGGAGGCTCCTACGAGCAGTACTTC. Full variable domain (remainder filled in from reference TRBV5-4 and TRBJ2-7): ETGVTQSPTHLIKTRGQQVTLRCSSQSGHNTVSWYQQALGQGPQFIFQYYREEENGRGNFPPRFSGLQFPNYSSELNVNALELDDSALYLCASSSLLAGGSYEQYFGPGTRLTVT.

CDR3 protein: CASRMTAGGALYEQYF. DNA of the CDR3: TGTGCCAGCAGAATGACAGCGGGGGGGGCCCTCTACGAGCAGTACTTC. This sequence joins TRBV5-4 and TRBJ2-7; 10 nucleotides agree with TRBD2. Germline CDR1 and CDR2: SGHNT and YYREEE (reference sequence). J lost 3 bases, V lost 5 bases, and 11 bases had no gene match. The CDR3 totals 16 residues.

With respect to this clone: The same CDR3 also results from other DNA sequences found in this sample. The chain links TRBV19 to TRBJ1-1; no clear D gene. Trimming removed 4 bases from V and 1 base from J, with 4 bases in between. Germline loops: CDR1 LNHDA, CDR2 SQIVND (reference sequence). This CDR3 is 12 amino acids long. The CDR3 nucleotides read TGTGCCAGTAGTAGGGGGAACACTGAAGCTTTCTTT. Its protein product is CASSRGNTEAFF.

J is TRBJ1-5 and V is TRBV20-1; no clear D. Deletions cut 3 bases from V and 10 bases from J, with 10 bases between. The CDR3 contains 11 residues. Germline-derived CDR1 and CDR2 are DFQATT and SNEGSKA (reference sequence). The chain's CDR3 is CSASSLYPQHF. CDR3 coding DNA: TGCAGTGCTAGCAGTCTCTATCCCCAGCATTTT.

V gene TRBV30 combines with J gene TRBJ1-2; D is unclear. V shed 2 bases and J shed 4 bases, with 8 bases lying between them. This CDR3 is 12 amino acids long. Germline-derived CDR1 and CDR2 are GTSNPN and SVGIG (reference sequence). The chain's CDR3 is CAWSPASYGYTF. The CDR3 DNA reads TGTGCCTGGAGTCCCGCGAGCTATGGCTACACCTTC.